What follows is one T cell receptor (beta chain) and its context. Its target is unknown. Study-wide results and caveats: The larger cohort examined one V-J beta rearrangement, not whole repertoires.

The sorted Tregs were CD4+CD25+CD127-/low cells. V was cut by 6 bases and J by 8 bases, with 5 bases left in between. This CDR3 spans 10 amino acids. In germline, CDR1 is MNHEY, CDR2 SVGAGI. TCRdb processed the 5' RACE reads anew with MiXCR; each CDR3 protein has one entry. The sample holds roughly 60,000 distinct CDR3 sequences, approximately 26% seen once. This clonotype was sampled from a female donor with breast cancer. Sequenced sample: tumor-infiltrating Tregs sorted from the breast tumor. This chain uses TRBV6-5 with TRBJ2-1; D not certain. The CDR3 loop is CASSEDEQFF. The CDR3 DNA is TGTGCCAGCAGCGAGGATGAGCAGTTCTTC.